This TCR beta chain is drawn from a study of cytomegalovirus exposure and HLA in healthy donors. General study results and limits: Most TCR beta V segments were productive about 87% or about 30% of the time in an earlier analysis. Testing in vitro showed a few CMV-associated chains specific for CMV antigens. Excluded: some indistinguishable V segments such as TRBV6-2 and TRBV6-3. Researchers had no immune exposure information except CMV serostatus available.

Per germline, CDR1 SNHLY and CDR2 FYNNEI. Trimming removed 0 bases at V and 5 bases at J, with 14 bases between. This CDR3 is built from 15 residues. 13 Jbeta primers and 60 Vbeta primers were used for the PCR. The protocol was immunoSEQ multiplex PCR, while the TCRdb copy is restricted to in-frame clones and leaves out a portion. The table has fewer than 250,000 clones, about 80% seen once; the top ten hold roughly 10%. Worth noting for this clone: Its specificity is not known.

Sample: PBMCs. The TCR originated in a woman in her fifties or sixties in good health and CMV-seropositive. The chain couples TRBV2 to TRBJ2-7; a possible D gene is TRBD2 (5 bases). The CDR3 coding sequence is TGTGCCAGCAGTGAAGCGGGCTTCGGGATCCACGAGCAGTACTTC. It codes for CASSEAGFGIHEQYF.